Shown below are 21 T cell receptor beta chains from a single sample sequenced in a study of blood T cell repertoires in COVID-19. TCRdb keeps only in-frame clones here, not all; method: immunoSEQ multiplex PCR. The sample records 200,000 to 250,000 clones, about 90% being singletons. The sequenced sample consisted of PBMCs or T cells enriched from blood (not recorded which). The receptors were gathered from a woman aged 45-59 years in a cohort exposed to, infected with or recovered from COVID-19 (not recorded which).

The CDR3 loop reads CASSPQGMTGNTIYF. In DNA form, the CDR3 reads TGTGCCAGCAGCCCACAGGGGATGACTGGAAACACCATATATTTT. The chain recombines TRBV5-4 with TRBJ1-3; 7 nucleotides agree with TRBD1. CDR1 and CDR2 (germline): SGHNT, YYREEE (reference sequence). The CDR3 has 15 residues. Germline trimming cut 4 bases from V and 2 bases from J; bases unmatched to any gene: 6.

This clone has a handful of counts. The genes are TRBV4-1 and TRBJ2-3; D call uncertain. CDR1 is MGHRA and CDR2 is YSYEKL in the germline V gene. The CDR3 contains 14 residues. Trimming shortened V by 2 bases and J by 0 bases, and 6 bases separated the two germline ends. For the CDR3, the DNA is TGCGCCAGCAGCCAACTACCAAGCACAGATACGCAGTATTTT. This codes for CASSQLPSTDTQYF.

The V gene is TRBV5-4, the J gene TRBJ1-1; 8 bases agree with TRBD1. V lost 6 bases to trimming and J lost 6 bases; unmatched junction nucleotides: 16. This CDR3 is built from 16 residues. Germline CDR1 and CDR2: SGHNT and YYREEE (reference sequence). DNA of the CDR3: TGTGCCAGCACCATTGGTGGGACAGGTGTATTAGCTGAAGCTTTCTTT. It translates to CASTIGGTGVLAEAFF.

The J gene is TRBJ1-2, the V gene TRBV7-2, with D uncertain. Germline V gene lookup returns CDR1 SGHTA and CDR2 FQGNSA. The length of the CDR3 is 13 residues. Trimming stripped 5 bases from V and 8 bases from J, with 15 bases between. Written as DNA, the CDR3 is TGTGCCAGCAGCCCTCCGGGAGGACGGGGCTACACCTTC. Its protein product is CASSPPGGRGYTF.

The chain is built from TRBV30 and TRBJ2-1; 8 nucleotides agree with TRBD2. Germline V gene sequence: CDR1 GTSNPN, CDR2 SVGIG (reference sequence). This CDR3 is built from 16 residues. Germline trimming cut 3 bases from V and 2 bases from J; bases unmatched to any gene: 9. The CDR3 here is CAWSGVTGGAYNEQFF. The CDR3 DNA reads as TGTGCCTGGAGCGGAGTAACCGGGGGGGCCTACAATGAGCAGTTCTTC.

The J gene is TRBJ1-1, the V gene TRBV6-4; TRBD1 agrees at 11 bases. The V gene end was trimmed by 4 bases and the J gene end by 4 bases; junction bases not matched to a gene: 2. The CDR3 covers 14 residues. CDR1 and CDR2 from the germline V gene are MRHNA and SNTAGT. The CDR3 here is CASSVGQGATEAFF. The CDR3 DNA follows: TGTGCCAGCAGTGTCGGACAGGGGGCCACTGAAGCTTTCTTT.

The V and J genes are TRBV27 and TRBJ2-7; 8 nucleotides match TRBD2. The V segment lost 0 bases and the J segment 5 bases; nucleotides outside the gene matches: 12. The CDR3 loop spans 17 amino acids. Per germline, CDR1 MNHEY and CDR2 SMNVEV (reference sequence). The CDR3 loop reads CASSLSRGGGLNNEQYF. In nucleotides, the CDR3 is TGTGCCAGCAGTTTATCTCGCGGCGGGGGGCTTAACAACGAGCAGTACTTC.

The genes are TRBV7-8 and TRBJ2-3; TRBD2 agrees at 9 bases. The CDR3 length is 17 residues. Trimming cost V 5 bases and J 2 bases; bases outside gene matches: 11. CDR1 is SGHVS, CDR2 FQNEAQ, per germline. This chain's CDR3 is CASSLIRAGGNTDTQYF. Written as DNA, the CDR3 is TGTGCCAGCAGCCTCATACGCGCGGGGGGGAACACAGATACGCAGTATTTT.

This chain joins TRBV7-3 and TRBJ2-7; weak D call: TRBD2 (6 bases). The CDR3 is 12 residues long. Germline V lookup: CDR1 SGHTA, CDR2 FQGTGA. The V end was cut by 5 bases, the J end by 12 bases, with 17 bases between. Here the CDR3 reads CASSPQAGRLYF. The CDR3 region has the DNA TGTGCCAGCAGCCCCCAGGCGGGGAGACTGTACTTC. Looking up the rest from reference TRBV7-3 and TRBJ2-7 gives the full variable domain: GAGVSQTPSNKVTEKGKYVELRCDPISGHTALYWYRQSLGQGPEFLIYFQGTGAADDSGLPNDRFFAVRPEGSVSTLKIQRTERGDSAVYLCASSPQAGRLYFGPGTRLTVT.

The chain uses TRBV4-2 and TRBJ2-7; D not certain. Trimming shortened V by 0 bases and J by 2 bases, and 11 bases separated the two germline ends. Germline lookup yields CDR1 LGHNA and CDR2 YNFKEQ. This CDR3 is built from 15 residues. As DNA, the CDR3 is TGTGCCAGCAGCCAAGATTACGGCGGAACCTACGAGCAGTACTTC. Protein sequence: CASSQDYGGTYEQYF.

The gene calls are TRBV7-8 and TRBJ1-1; D may be TRBD1 (5 bases). With 4 bases removed from V and 3 bases from J, the gap between germline ends came to 21 bases. Germline-derived CDR1 and CDR2 are SGHVS and FQNEAQ. The CDR3 totals 17 residues. CDR3 nucleotide sequence: TGTGCCAGCAGCTCGAGAAGTGGGTGGACAAGGGACACTGAAGCTTTCTTT. Translated, it gives CASSSRSGWTRDTEAFF.

This chain connects TRBV19 to TRBJ2-6, with TRBD1 as a possible D gene (5 bases). The CDR3 is made up of 15 amino acids. CDR1 is LNHDA, CDR2 SQIVND, per germline (reference sequence). V shed 5 bases and J shed 2 bases, with 10 bases lying between them. In DNA form, the CDR3 reads TGTGCCAGTAGTTCCCAGGGTGCTGGGGCCAACGTCCTGACTTTC. Translating gives CASSSQGAGANVLTF.

The V call is TRBV4-2, the J call TRBJ1-1; D unresolved. V was shortened by 0 bases and J by 11 bases, with 13 bases between the two germline ends. CDR3 length: 13 residues. Per the germline V gene, CDR1 is LGHNA and CDR2 is YNFKEQ. CDR3 in DNA: TGTGCCAGCAGCCAAGAAGAATCGCTCCAGGCTTTCTTT. It is translated as CASSQEESLQAFF.

This clone showed up just a few times. V is TRBV28 and J is TRBJ2-1, with D tentatively TRBD2 (6 bases). CDR3 length: 14 residues. Trimming left V 6 bases short and J 9 bases short, with 18 bases between. In germline, CDR1 is MDHEN, CDR2 SYDVKM. The CDR3, as DNA: TGTGCCAGCAGCCTGATGGGGAGGTCGGGTGAGCAGTTCTTC. Amino acids: CASSLMGRSGEQFF.

This rearrangement joins TRBV2 to TRBJ1-4, with 8 bases identical to TRBD1. This CDR3 has 13 residues. Germline CDR1 is SNHLY and CDR2 is FYNNEI. V gave up 4 bases and J gave up 8 bases; unmatched junction bases: 3. The CDR3 spells CASSGTGWEKLFF. The CDR3 bases are TGTGCCAGCAGTGGGACAGGGTGGGAAAAACTGTTTTTT.

J is TRBJ2-2 and V is TRBV11-2; 12 bases match TRBD1. The CDR3 spans 16 residues. CDR1 and CDR2 (germline): SGHAT, FQNNGV. V trimming: 4 bases; J trimming: 7 bases; junction bases outside the gene matches: 7. This chain's CDR3 is CASSSSGQGAGGELFF. The CDR3 DNA follows: TGTGCCAGCAGCTCCTCGGGACAGGGGGCCGGCGGGGAGCTGTTTTTT. Based on the CDR3 plus reference TRBV11-2 and TRBJ2-2, the full variable domain is EAGVAQSPRYKIIEKRQSVAFWCNPISGHATLYWYQQILGQGPKLLIQFQNNGVVDDSQLPKDRFSAERLKGVDSTLKIQPAKLEDSAVYLCASSSSGQGAGGELFFGEGSRLTVL.

The chain couples TRBV5-1 to TRBJ2-2; 12 positions match TRBD2. Germline assignment: CDR1 SGHRS and CDR2 YFSETQ. This CDR3 is 17 amino acids long. Germline trimming cut 1 base from V and 3 bases from J; bases unmatched to any gene: 4. For the CDR3, the DNA is TGCGCCAGCAGCTTGTCTAGCGGGGGGGATTACACCGGGGAGCTGTTTTTT. This codes for CASSLSSGGDYTGELFF.

The chain has TRBV4-2 and TRBJ2-6; no reliable D call. The germline gives CDR1 LGHNA, CDR2 YNFKEQ. V lost 4 bases and J 0 bases, leaving 10 bases between the germline ends. The CDR3 covers 16 residues. CDR3 bases: TGTGCCAGCAGCCCCGGCCCTAGCTCTGGGGCCAACGTCCTGACTTTC. Translation gives CASSPGPSSGANVLTF.

This rearrangement joins TRBV2 to TRBJ1-2; D is uncertain. The CDR3 consists of 14 residues. With 3 bases removed from V and 3 bases from J, the gap between germline ends came to 11 bases. Germline lookup yields CDR1 SNHLY and CDR2 FYNNEI. Here the CDR3 DNA reads TGTGCCAGCAGTGAGGCCTTGTCCCACTATGGCTACACCTTC. This translates into CASSEALSHYGYTF.

CDR3 region: CSVDTGKTDTQYF. The CDR3 DNA sequence: TGCAGCGTTGATACAGGGAAGACAGATACGCAGTATTTT. This chain links TRBV29-1 with TRBJ2-3; maybe TRBD1 (6 bases). This CDR3 spans 13 amino acids. Trimming stripped 3 bases from V and 3 bases from J, with 10 bases between. CDR1 is SQVTM, CDR2 ANQGSEA, per germline.

The CDR3 spells CASSESAGLVQYF. The DNA for the CDR3 is TGCGCCAGCAGTGAGTCTGCAGGGTTGGTTCAGTACTTC. The rearrangement links TRBV10-1 to TRBJ2-7; TRBD1 might be the D (5 bases). The CDR3 is 13 residues long. Trimming removed 0 bases at V and 10 bases at J, with 13 bases between. CDR1 is WNHNN and CDR2 is SYGVQD in the germline V gene (reference sequence).